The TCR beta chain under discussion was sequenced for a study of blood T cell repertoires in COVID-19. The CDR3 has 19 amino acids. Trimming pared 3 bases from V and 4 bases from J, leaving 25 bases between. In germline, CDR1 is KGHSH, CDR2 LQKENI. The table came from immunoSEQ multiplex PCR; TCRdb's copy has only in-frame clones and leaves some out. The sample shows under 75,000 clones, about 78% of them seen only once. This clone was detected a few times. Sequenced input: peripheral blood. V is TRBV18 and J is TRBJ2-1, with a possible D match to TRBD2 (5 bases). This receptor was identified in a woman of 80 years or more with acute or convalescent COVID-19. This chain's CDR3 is CASSPGIARKGLIYNEQFF. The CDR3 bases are TGTGCCAGCTCACCTGGGATAGCCAGAAAAGGACTCATATACAATGAGCAGTTCTTC. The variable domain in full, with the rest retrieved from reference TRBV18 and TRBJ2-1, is NAGVMQNPRHLVRRRGQEARLRCSPMKGHSHVYWYRQLPEEGLKFMVYLQKENIIDESGMPKERFSAEFPKEGPSILRIQQVVRGDSAAYFCASSPGIARKGLIYNEQFFGPGTRLTVL.